What follows is one T cell receptor (beta chain) and its context. Its antigen is unidentified. The record originates from a study of CD8 T cells in Susac syndrome. The study sequenced TCR beta in blood CD8+ and CD4+ T cells. Study-level points and caveats: TCR sequencing and HLA analysis covered a relatively small number of individuals.

Trimming cost V 6 bases and J 5 bases, with 10 bases left between them. The CDR3 is 11 amino acids. Germline CDR1 and CDR2: DFQATT and SNEGSKA (reference sequence). RNA was extracted with the RNeasy kit, and a quantity of about 0.45 to 1 ug was reverse transcribed using random hexamers. TCRdb reprocessed the immunoSEQ multiplex PCR reads via MiXCR and lists one record per CDR3 protein. This table has about 250,000 distinct CDR3 sequences, 90% to 95% appearing once. This sequence was found in a human donor with multiple sclerosis. The chain employs TRBV20-1 and TRBJ2-5; D assignment may be TRBD1 or TRBD2 (5 bases each). Sample: CD4+ T cells from PBMCs. The CDR3 loop reads CSAGVGETQYF. The CDR3, as DNA: TGCAGTGCGGGGGTCGGGGAGACCCAGTACTTC.